The sequence of this T cell receptor (beta chain) was determined in a study of control samples from healthy donors and cancer patients. The CDR3 runs 13 residues. Trimming pared 4 bases from V and 4 bases from J, leaving 11 bases between. Germline V gene lookup returns CDR1 MNHEY and CDR2 SMNVEV (reference sequence). Generated by immunoSEQ multiplex PCR, the TCRdb table keeps only in-frame clones and is missing some. This sample yields under 75,000 clones, of which 90% are seen a single time; approximately 1.2% belongs to the top ten. Sequenced sample: PBMCs. The source is a woman in her forties or fifties with colorectal cancer. The chain combines TRBV27 with TRBJ2-7; D gene uncertain. The CDR3 here is CASSSQPEYEQYF. In nucleotides, the CDR3 is TGTGCCAGCAGTTCACAACCTGAGTACGAGCAGTACTTC.